The T cell receptor beta chain under discussion was sequenced for a study of blood T cell repertoires in COVID-19. About the research overall: COVID-19 samples from acute and convalescent phases originated in the United States, Italy and Spain.

The participants were between roughly 18 and 100 years old and came from under 25 US areas. Membership in each cohort depended on participant-reported clinical history. The CDR3 covers 15 residues. The V and J ends lost 0 bases and 1 base, in that order; junction bases with no gene match: 2. CDR1 and CDR2 (germline): SQVTM, ANQGSEA. Repertoires were generated with immunoSEQ multiplex PCR, while TCRdb's copy carries only in-frame clones and drops some. There are roughly 230,000 clones in the sample; approximately 85% occur only once, and just over 6.5% lies in the top ten. This sequence originates from a woman in her forties or fifties who had been exposed to COVID-19. The specimen was PBMCs or T cells enriched from blood (not recorded which). The J gene is TRBJ1-1, the V gene TRBV29-1; the match to TRBD1 covers 10 bases. The CDR3 nucleotides read TGCAGCGTTGAAGATGGGGACAGGGGGAACACTGAAGCTTTCTTT. Translation: CSVEDGDRGNTEAFF.